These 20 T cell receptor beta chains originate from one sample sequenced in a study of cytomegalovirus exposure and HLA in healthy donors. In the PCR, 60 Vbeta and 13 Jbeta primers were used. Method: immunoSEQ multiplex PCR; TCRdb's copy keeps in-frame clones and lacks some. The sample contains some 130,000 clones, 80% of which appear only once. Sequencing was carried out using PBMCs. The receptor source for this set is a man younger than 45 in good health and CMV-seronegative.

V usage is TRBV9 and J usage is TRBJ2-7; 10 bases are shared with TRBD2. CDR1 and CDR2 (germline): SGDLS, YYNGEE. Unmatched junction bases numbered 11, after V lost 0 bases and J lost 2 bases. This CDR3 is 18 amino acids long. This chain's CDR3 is CASSVAGTSERITYEQYF. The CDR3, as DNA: TGTGCCAGCAGCGTAGCGGGGACTAGCGAGCGGATAACCTACGAGCAGTACTTC.

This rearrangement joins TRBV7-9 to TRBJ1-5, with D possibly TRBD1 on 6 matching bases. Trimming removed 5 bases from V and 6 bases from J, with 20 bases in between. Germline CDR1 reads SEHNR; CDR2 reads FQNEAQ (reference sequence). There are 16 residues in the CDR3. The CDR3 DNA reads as TGTGCCAGCAGCCCCAACCTCGGGGGGCTGGGTCAGCCCCAGCATTTT. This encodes CASSPNLGGLGQPQHF.

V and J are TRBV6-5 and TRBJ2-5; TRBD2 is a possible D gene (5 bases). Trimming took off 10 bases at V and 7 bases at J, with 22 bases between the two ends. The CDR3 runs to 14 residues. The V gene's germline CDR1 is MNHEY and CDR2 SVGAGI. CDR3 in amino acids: CAKHPRRTRGTQYF. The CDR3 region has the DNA TGTGCCAAGCACCCCAGACGGACTCGAGGGACCCAGTACTTC.

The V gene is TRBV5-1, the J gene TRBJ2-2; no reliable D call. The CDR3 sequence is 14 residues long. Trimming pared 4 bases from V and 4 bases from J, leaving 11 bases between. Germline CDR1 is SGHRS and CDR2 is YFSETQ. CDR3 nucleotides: TGCGCCAGCAGCCTGACTGTGTTCACCGGGGAGCTGTTTTTT. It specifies CASSLTVFTGELFF.

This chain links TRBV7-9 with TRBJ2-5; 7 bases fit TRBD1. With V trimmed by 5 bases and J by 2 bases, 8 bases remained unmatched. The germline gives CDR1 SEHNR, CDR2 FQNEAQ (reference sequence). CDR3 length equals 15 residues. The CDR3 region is CASSGQGGAQETQYF. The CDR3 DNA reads TGTGCCAGCAGCGGTCAAGGGGGCGCGCAAGAGACCCAGTACTTC.

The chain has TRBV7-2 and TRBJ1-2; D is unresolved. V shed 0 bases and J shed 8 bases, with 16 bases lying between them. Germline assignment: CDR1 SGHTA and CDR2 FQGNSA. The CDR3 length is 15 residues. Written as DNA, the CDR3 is TGTGCCAGCAGCTTAGCGAGAGAACAGCTTCGGGGCTACACCTTC. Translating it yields CASSLAREQLRGYTF.

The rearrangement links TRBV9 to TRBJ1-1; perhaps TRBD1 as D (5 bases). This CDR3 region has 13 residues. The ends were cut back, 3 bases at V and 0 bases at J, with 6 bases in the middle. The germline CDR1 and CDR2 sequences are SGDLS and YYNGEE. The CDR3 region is CASSAGLNTEAFF. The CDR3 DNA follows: TGTGCCAGCAGCGCAGGGTTGAACACTGAAGCTTTCTTT.

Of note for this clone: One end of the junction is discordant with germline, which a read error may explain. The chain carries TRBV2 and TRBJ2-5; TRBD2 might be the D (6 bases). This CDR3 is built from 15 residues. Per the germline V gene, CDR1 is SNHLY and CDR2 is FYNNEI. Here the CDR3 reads CASSPGGFTKETLYF. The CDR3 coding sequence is TGTGCCAGCAGCCCTGGAGGGTTTACCAAGGAGACCCTGTACTTC.

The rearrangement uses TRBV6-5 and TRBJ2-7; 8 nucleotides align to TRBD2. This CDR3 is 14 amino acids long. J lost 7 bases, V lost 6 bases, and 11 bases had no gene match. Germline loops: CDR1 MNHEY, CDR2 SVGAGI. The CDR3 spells CASRTLAAREEQYF. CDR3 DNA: TGTGCCAGCAGAACACTAGCGGCACGTGAAGAGCAGTACTTC.

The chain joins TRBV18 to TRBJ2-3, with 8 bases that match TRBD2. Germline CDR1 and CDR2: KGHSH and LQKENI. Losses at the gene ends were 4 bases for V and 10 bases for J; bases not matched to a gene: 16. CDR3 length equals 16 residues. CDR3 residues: CASSQYDQGLEEAQYF. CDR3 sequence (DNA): TGTGCCAGCTCACAATATGACCAGGGACTAGAAGAGGCGCAGTATTTT.

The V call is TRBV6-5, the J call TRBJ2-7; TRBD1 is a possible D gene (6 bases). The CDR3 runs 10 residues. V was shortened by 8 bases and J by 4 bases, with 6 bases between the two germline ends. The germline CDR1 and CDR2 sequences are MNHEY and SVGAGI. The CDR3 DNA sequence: TGTGCCAGCGGACAGTACGAGCAGTACTTC. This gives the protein CASGQYEQYF.

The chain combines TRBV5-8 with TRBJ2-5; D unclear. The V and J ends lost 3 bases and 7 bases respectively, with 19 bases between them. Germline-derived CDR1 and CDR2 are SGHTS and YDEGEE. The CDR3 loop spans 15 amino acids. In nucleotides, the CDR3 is TGTGCCAGCAGCTGGCCCTTACAGTTCCCAGGGACCCAGTACTTC. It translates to CASSWPLQFPGTQYF.

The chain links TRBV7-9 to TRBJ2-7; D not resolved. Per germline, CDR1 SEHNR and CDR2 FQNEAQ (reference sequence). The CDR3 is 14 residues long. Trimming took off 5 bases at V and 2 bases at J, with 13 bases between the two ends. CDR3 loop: CASSPANSPYEQYF. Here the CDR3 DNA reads TGTGCCAGCAGCCCTGCTAACAGTCCCTACGAGCAGTACTTC.

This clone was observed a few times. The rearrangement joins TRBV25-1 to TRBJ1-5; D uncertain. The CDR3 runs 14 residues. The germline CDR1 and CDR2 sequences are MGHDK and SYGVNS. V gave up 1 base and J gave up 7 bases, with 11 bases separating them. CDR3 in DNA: TGTGCCAGCAGTGAATCTGGGGAGGACCAGCCCCAGCATTTT. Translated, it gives CASSESGEDQPQHF.

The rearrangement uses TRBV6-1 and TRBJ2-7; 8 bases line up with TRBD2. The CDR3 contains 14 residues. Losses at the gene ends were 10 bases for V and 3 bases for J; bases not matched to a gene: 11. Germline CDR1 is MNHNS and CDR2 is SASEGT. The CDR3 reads CATRLGSGDYEQYF. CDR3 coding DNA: TGTGCCACCCGCCTGGGTAGCGGGGACTACGAGCAGTACTTC.

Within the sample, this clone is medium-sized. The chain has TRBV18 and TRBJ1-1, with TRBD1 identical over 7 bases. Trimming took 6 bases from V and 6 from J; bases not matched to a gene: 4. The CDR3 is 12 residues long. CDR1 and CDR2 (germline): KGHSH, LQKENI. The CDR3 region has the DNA TGTGCCAGCTCCCGGGACAGTTCTGAAGCTTTCTTT. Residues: CASSRDSSEAFF.

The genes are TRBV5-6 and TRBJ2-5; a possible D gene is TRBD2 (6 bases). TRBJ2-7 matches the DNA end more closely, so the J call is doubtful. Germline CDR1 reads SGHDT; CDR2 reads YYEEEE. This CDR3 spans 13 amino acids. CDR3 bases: TGTGCCAGCAGCGGGGAGGTGGTCTACGAGCAGTACTTC. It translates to CASSGEVVYEQYF.

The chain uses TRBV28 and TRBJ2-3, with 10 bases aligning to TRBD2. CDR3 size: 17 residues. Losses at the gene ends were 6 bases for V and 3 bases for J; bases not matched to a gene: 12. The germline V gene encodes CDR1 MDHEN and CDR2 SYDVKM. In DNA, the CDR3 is TGTGCCAGCAGACCTTCAGCGGGAGGGCCTGGTACAGATACGCAGTATTTT. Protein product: CASRPSAGGPGTDTQYF.

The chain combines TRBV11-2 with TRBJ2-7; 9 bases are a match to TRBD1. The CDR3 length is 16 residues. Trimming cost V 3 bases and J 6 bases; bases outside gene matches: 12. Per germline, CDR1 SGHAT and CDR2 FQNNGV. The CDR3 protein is CASSFYQGDRALEQYF. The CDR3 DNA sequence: TGTGCCAGCAGCTTTTATCAGGGGGACAGGGCGCTCGAGCAGTACTTC.

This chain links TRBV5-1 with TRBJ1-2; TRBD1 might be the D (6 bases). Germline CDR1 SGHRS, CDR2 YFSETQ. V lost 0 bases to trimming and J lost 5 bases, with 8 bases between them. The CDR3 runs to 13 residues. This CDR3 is CASSLDREYGYTF. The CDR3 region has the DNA TGCGCCAGCAGCTTGGACAGGGAGTATGGCTACACCTTC.